Below, one TCR delta chain is given with its context. As yet, its antigen is unknown. The entry originates in a study of Vδ1+ human thymocytes. Findings and limits, study-wide: Despite high sort purity, roughly a fifth of thymic T cell receptor delta sequences were Vdelta2. Thymic TRG and TRD repertoires appeared highly polyclonal, with Gaussian CDR3 length distributions.

V lost 2 bases and J lost 2; bases outside the gene matches: 23. Germline CDR1 and CDR2: TSWWSYY and QGS. CDR3 size: 21 residues. RNA was extracted from the cells and then reverse transcribed. Multiplex PCR used pooled V-gene forward primers and a constant-region reverse primer to amplify CDR3s. TCRdb re-called clones from the multiplex PCR reads using CATT. This table has approximately 58,000 delta-chain clones, around 15% appearing once. The rearrangement links TRDV1 to TRDJ1; TRDD3 aligns across 7 bases. The TCR originated in a girl under three years old who had congenital heart surgery. Sequenced: Vdelta1+ gamma-delta thymocytes from the thymus. Subset indicated: FACS-sorted CD3+ TCRalphabeta- TCRVdelta1+ TCRVdelta2- thymocytes. The CDR3 sequence: CALGEVLREAYLGVLTDKLIF. Written as DNA, the CDR3 is TGTGCTCTTGGGGAAGTCCTCCGCGAGGCGTACCTGGGGGTATTGACCGATAAACTCATCTTT.